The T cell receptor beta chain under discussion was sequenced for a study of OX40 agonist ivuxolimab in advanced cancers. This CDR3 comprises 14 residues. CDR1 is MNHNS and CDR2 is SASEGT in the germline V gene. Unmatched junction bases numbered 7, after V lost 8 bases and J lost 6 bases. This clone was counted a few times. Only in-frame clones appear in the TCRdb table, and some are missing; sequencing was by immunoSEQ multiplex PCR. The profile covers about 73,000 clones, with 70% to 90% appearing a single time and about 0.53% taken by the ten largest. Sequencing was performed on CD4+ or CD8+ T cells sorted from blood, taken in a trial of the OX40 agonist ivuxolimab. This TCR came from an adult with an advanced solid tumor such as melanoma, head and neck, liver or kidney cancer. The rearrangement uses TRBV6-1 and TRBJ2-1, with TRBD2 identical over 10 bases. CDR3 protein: CASSPLAGVNEQFF. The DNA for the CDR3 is TGTGCCAGCTCCCCGCTAGCGGGAGTCAATGAGCAGTTCTTC.